Listed below are T cell receptor beta chains from one sample, sequenced in a study of shared clonotypes between healthy human individuals. Clones were read by immunoSEQ multiplex PCR, and TCRdb kept only the in-frame ones, dropping some. The sample yields around 1,900,000 clones, about 93% seen once. The specimen was naive CD8+ T cells from PBMCs. These receptors originate from a man younger than 35 in good health. Some clones in this sample may be carry-over from other donors' samples. Each CDR3 is given with its conserved first and last residue. The D gene is left open where the match is weak. Clone size is stated in some rows and not others, as once, few, many or a class when expanded.

J,D,V,size,CDR3,DNA
TRBJ1-2,-,TRBV4-2,-,CASSPDSYGYTF,TGTGCCAGCAGCCCTGACAGCTATGGCTACACCTTC
TRBJ2-1,-,TRBV7-3,once,CASSSLTLSYRGNEQFF,TGTGCCAGCAGCTCCCTTACTCTTTCCTACCGCGGGAATGAGCAGTTCTTC
TRBJ2-2,TRBD2,TRBV4-1,-,CASGISGSDTGELFF,TGCGCCAGCGGAATTAGCGGGAGTGACACCGGGGAGCTGTTTTTT
TRBJ2-1,-,TRBV2,once,CASSPWEDNEQFF,TGTGCCAGCAGCCCCTGGGAGGACAATGAGCAGTTCTTC
TRBJ2-2,-,TRBV18,once,CASSQRTMVTGELFF,TGTGCCAGCTCACAGCGGACGATGGTAACCGGGGAGCTGTTTTTT
TRBJ1-2,-,TRBV29-1,-,CSGGVGQAYGYTF,TGCAGCGGAGGGGTCGGCCAGGCCTATGGCTACACCTTC
TRBJ1-1,-,TRBV4-1,-,CASSQGNFRVNTEAFF,TGCGCCAGCAGCCAGGGTAACTTCAGGGTGAACACTGAAGCTTTCTTT
TRBJ2-1,-,TRBV5-6,-,CASSYRHNNNEQFF,TGTGCCAGCAGCTACCGACACAACAACAATGAGCAGTTCTTC
TRBJ1-1,-,TRBV2,-,CASSETQGYLLNTEAFF,TGTGCCAGCAGTGAGACGCAGGGCTATTTACTTAACACTGAAGCTTTCTTT
TRBJ1-2,-,TRBV4-1,-,CASSQDPGVDGYTF,TGCGCCAGCAGCCAAGATCCCGGGGTTGATGGCTACACCTTC